This is a list of T cell receptor beta chains from one sample in a study of CD8 T cells in Susac syndrome. TCRdb re-called the immunoSEQ multiplex PCR reads with MiXCR, one entry per CDR3 protein. The sample yields more than 150,000 distinct CDR3 sequences, around 94% seen once. The sequencing input was CD4+ T cells from PBMCs. These receptors all come from a human donor in good health. Both conserved end residues are part of each CDR3. Each record gives: clone size, V gene, J gene, D gene, CDR3 protein. The D gene is left open where the match is weak. Only part of the rows carry a size: once, few, many, or a class if the clone is expanded.

abundance: .; v_gene: TRBV5-1; j_gene: TRBJ2-5; d_gene: TRBD1; CDR3aa: CASSKGQGAETQYF
abundance: few; v_gene: TRBV28; j_gene: TRBJ1-1; d_gene: .; CDR3aa: CASSSGGTEAFF
abundance: .; v_gene: TRBV20-1; j_gene: TRBJ2-3; d_gene: TRBD1; CDR3aa: CSAPGQSTDTQYF
abundance: .; v_gene: TRBV20-1; j_gene: TRBJ1-2; d_gene: .; CDR3aa: CSARGSRGGYGYTF
abundance: .; v_gene: TRBV28; j_gene: TRBJ1-6; d_gene: .; CDR3aa: CASSFRRNSPLHF
abundance: .; v_gene: TRBV20-1; j_gene: TRBJ2-2; d_gene: .; CDR3aa: CSARQGVNTGELFF
abundance: .; v_gene: TRBV5-1; j_gene: TRBJ1-2; d_gene: .; CDR3aa: CASSLSGIYGYTF
abundance: .; v_gene: TRBV29-1; j_gene: TRBJ1-1; d_gene: .; CDR3aa: CSVTDGYTEAFF
abundance: .; v_gene: TRBV29-1; j_gene: TRBJ2-1; d_gene: TRBD2; CDR3aa: CSVPGSGGYNEQFF
abundance: .; v_gene: TRBV5-1; j_gene: TRBJ1-5; d_gene: .; CDR3aa: CASSPGGGQGQPQHF
abundance: once; v_gene: TRBV15; j_gene: TRBJ1-1; d_gene: .; CDR3aa: CATSRDLTIEAFF
abundance: .; v_gene: TRBV29-1; j_gene: TRBJ1-2; d_gene: .; CDR3aa: CSVGRLMYGYTF
abundance: .; v_gene: TRBV7-2; j_gene: TRBJ1-2; d_gene: TRBD1; CDR3aa: CASSFSGTDGYTF
abundance: .; v_gene: TRBV29-1; j_gene: TRBJ2-1; d_gene: .; CDR3aa: CSVTANGRYNEQFF
abundance: .; v_gene: TRBV15; j_gene: TRBJ2-3; d_gene: .; CDR3aa: CATSRDRYPRYF
abundance: .; v_gene: TRBV5-1; j_gene: TRBJ2-6; d_gene: .; CDR3aa: CASSLDRGANVLTF
abundance: once; v_gene: TRBV5-1; j_gene: TRBJ2-5; d_gene: .; CDR3aa: CASSDTSGGETQYF
abundance: once; v_gene: TRBV24-1; j_gene: TRBJ2-5; d_gene: .; CDR3aa: CATSTGRTQETQYF